This TCR beta chain is drawn from a study of T cell responses to AZD1222 COVID-19 vaccine. Measured with immunoSEQ multiplex PCR; TCRdb has only the in-frame clones, and not every one. The sample shows about 100,000 clones, around nine tenths of them seen only once. The CDR3 runs to 14 residues. V dropped 3 bases and J dropped 8; count of bases not matched to a gene: 8. Per germline, CDR1 KGHSH and CDR2 LQKENI. V and J are TRBV18 and TRBJ1-1; TRBD1 matches 8 bases. The sequence was collected from an adult in good health. Sequencing used peripheral blood, obtained on day 0 of AZD1222 vaccination. Here the CDR3 DNA reads TGTGCCAGCTCACCTCGGACAGGGACTCTGGAAGCTTTCTTT. Protein sequence: CASSPRTGTLEAFF.